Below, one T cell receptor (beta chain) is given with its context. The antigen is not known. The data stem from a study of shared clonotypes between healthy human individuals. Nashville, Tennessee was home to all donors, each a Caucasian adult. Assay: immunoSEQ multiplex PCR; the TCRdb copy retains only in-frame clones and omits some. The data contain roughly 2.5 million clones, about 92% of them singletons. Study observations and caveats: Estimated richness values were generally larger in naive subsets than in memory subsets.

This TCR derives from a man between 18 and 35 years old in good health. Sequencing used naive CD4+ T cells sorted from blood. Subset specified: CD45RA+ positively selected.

The CDR3: CASSPGRRGQFF. The CDR3, as DNA: TGTGCCAGCAGCCCGGGACGGAGAGGTCAGTTCTTC. The V gene is TRBV6-1, the J gene TRBJ2-1; possibly TRBD1 or TRBD2 for D (5 bases each). This CDR3 has 12 residues. V lost 6 bases and J lost 13, with 16 bases in between. Germline-derived CDR1 and CDR2 are MNHNS and SASEGT.